This TCR beta chain was identified during a study of blood T cell repertoires in COVID-19. Study background: Some COVID-19 samples were acute and others convalescent; all came from the United States, Italy and Spain. Sample material is recorded as cDNA or gDNA derived from T cells, B-cell-depleted T cells, or PBMCs.

The V end lost 2 bases, the J end lost 8 bases, and 11 bases lay between the germline ends. Germline lookup yields CDR1 SGHRS and CDR2 YFSETQ. This CDR3 region has 13 residues. In the authors' methods: Amplification with reference gene primers provided the estimates of nucleated cell counts. Some clones are missing from TCRdb's copy, which holds only in-frame ones; the method was immunoSEQ multiplex PCR. V and J calls and clone size are given by that table; D and trimming were obtained from the DNA. The sample consists of 100,000 to 150,000 clones, approximately 74% of them appearing once. The sample consisted of peripheral blood. The receptor comes from a woman between 70 and 85 years old with acute or convalescent COVID-19. The rearrangement uses TRBV5-1 and TRBJ2-1, with D perhaps matching TRBD1 (5 bases). This CDR3 reads CASSFPGYDEQFF. As DNA, the CDR3 is TGCGCCAGCAGCTTTCCAGGGTACGATGAGCAGTTCTTC. Full variable domain (outside the CDR3, taken from reference TRBV5-1 and TRBJ2-1): KAGVTQTPRYLIKTRGQQVTLSCSPISGHRSVSWYQQTPGQGLQFLFEYFSETQRNKGNFPGRFSGRQFSNSRSEMNVSTLELGDSALYLCASSFPGYDEQFFGPGTRLTVL.